Listed below are T cell receptor beta chains from one sample, sequenced in a study of blood T cell repertoires in COVID-19. TCRdb keeps only in-frame clones here, not all; method: immunoSEQ multiplex PCR. Seen here are 400,000 to 550,000 clones, around nine tenths observed once, and the top ten hold more than 4%. The specimen sequenced was peripheral blood. The source is a woman under 40 with acute or convalescent COVID-19. The CDR3 runs from the conserved cysteine through the conserved F or W. Fields, in order: CDR3 DNA, CDR3 protein, V gene, clone size, D gene, J gene. D genes are given only for firm matches. Only part of the rows carry a size: once, few, many, or a class if the clone is expanded.

cdr3_nt: TGTGCCAGCAGTTATCGGGGGACCGATTACGAGCAGTACTTC
cdr3_aa: CASSYRGTDYEQYF
v_call: TRBV6-5
clone_size: .
d_call: .
j_call: TRBJ2-7

cdr3_nt: TGTGCCAGCAGCTTGGTCCTAGCGGGGATACAAGAGACCCAGTACTTC
cdr3_aa: CASSLVLAGIQETQYF
v_call: TRBV5-6
clone_size: .
d_call: TRBD2
j_call: TRBJ2-5

cdr3_nt: TGTGCCAGCAGCTTAAGGCGGTCAAGGGGGGGCCGAAATCCTGAAGCTTTCTTT
cdr3_aa: CASSLRRSRGGRNPEAFF
v_call: TRBV7-2
clone_size: .
d_call: .
j_call: TRBJ1-1

cdr3_nt: TGTGCCAGCAGCTTAGGGGGACAGGGGTTCTGGAACACTGAAGCTTTCTTT
cdr3_aa: CASSLGGQGFWNTEAFF
v_call: TRBV7-6
clone_size: .
d_call: TRBD1
j_call: TRBJ1-1

cdr3_nt: TGTGCCAGCAGTTTATCCGGGACTGCGTCCTACGAGCAGTACTTC
cdr3_aa: CASSLSGTASYEQYF
v_call: TRBV27
clone_size: many
d_call: .
j_call: TRBJ2-7

cdr3_nt: TGCAGTGCGCGCCGACTAGACGAGCAGTACTTC
cdr3_aa: CSARRLDEQYF
v_call: TRBV20-1
clone_size: .
d_call: .
j_call: TRBJ2-7

cdr3_nt: TGTGCCAGCAGCACGGGTCGATGGGAGAGATTGAACACTGAAGCTTTCTTT
cdr3_aa: CASSTGRWERLNTEAFF
v_call: TRBV5-4
clone_size: few
d_call: .
j_call: TRBJ1-1

cdr3_nt: TGTGCCAGCTGGGATTGGGATAGGACGGGGACTGAAGCTTTCTTT
cdr3_aa: CASWDWDRTGTEAFF
v_call: TRBV6-6
clone_size: .
d_call: .
j_call: TRBJ1-1

cdr3_nt: TGTGCCAGCAGCTGGGCGGGGGGTTCCTACGAGCAGTACTTC
cdr3_aa: CASSWAGGSYEQYF
v_call: TRBV7-2
clone_size: .
d_call: TRBD2
j_call: TRBJ2-7

cdr3_nt: TGTGCCAGCAGTTACCCCCTAGCGGAGAGGTACGAGCAGTACTTC
cdr3_aa: CASSYPLAERYEQYF
v_call: TRBV6-8
clone_size: .
d_call: TRBD2
j_call: TRBJ2-7

cdr3_nt: TGTGCCAGCAACCGGGATAGCTCCTACGAGCAGTACTTC
cdr3_aa: CASNRDSSYEQYF
v_call: TRBV2
clone_size: .
d_call: .
j_call: TRBJ2-7

cdr3_nt: TGTGCTAGTGGTCCGGACAGGGTGTACGAGCAGTACTTC
cdr3_aa: CASGPDRVYEQYF
v_call: TRBV12-5
clone_size: few
d_call: TRBD1
j_call: TRBJ2-7

cdr3_nt: TGCGCCAGCAGCTTAAAGACAGGAGTCACAGATACGCAGTATTTT
cdr3_aa: CASSLKTGVTDTQYF
v_call: TRBV5-1
clone_size: .
d_call: .
j_call: TRBJ2-3

cdr3_nt: TGTGCCAGCAGCCACACCACAGGGGCGGGAAACACCATATATTTT
cdr3_aa: CASSHTTGAGNTIYF
v_call: TRBV11-2
clone_size: once
d_call: TRBD1
j_call: TRBJ1-3

cdr3_nt: TGTGCCAGCAGCTCAACTCGGAGCTCTGGAAACACCATATATTTT
cdr3_aa: CASSSTRSSGNTIYF
v_call: TRBV7-2
clone_size: few
d_call: .
j_call: TRBJ1-3

cdr3_nt: TGCGCCAGCAGGTGGACAGGGAACACTGAAGCTTTCTTT
cdr3_aa: CASRWTGNTEAFF
v_call: TRBV5-1
clone_size: .
d_call: TRBD1
j_call: TRBJ1-1

cdr3_nt: TGTGCCAGCAGCCAAGGGGACACCTCTTTTGCAACTAATGAAAAACTGTTTTTT
cdr3_aa: CASSQGDTSFATNEKLFF
v_call: TRBV14
clone_size: .
d_call: .
j_call: TRBJ1-4

cdr3_nt: TGTGCCAGCAGTTCAAGACTCCTGCGGGCCCTCCACTTT
cdr3_aa: CASSSRLLRALHF
v_call: TRBV12-3/TRBV12-4
clone_size: once
d_call: .
j_call: TRBJ1-6

cdr3_nt: TGTGCCAGCAGCCCCCCGGGGGTTGGGACCCAGTACTTC
cdr3_aa: CASSPPGVGTQYF
v_call: TRBV3-1/TRBV3-2
clone_size: .
d_call: .
j_call: TRBJ2-5

cdr3_nt: TGTGCCAGCAGCTTGGGGGGCGCGATAAATCAGCCCCAGCATTTT
cdr3_aa: CASSLGGAINQPQHF
v_call: TRBV5-4
clone_size: .
d_call: .
j_call: TRBJ1-5

cdr3_nt: TGTGCCAGCTCACCCAGCGGGCAAGAGACCCAGTACTTC
cdr3_aa: CASSPSGQETQYF
v_call: TRBV18
clone_size: .
d_call: .
j_call: TRBJ2-5

cdr3_nt: TGTGCCAGTAGTATTTGGGCAGGATATGGCTACACCTTC
cdr3_aa: CASSIWAGYGYTF
v_call: TRBV19
clone_size: .
d_call: .
j_call: TRBJ1-2

cdr3_nt: TGTGCCAGCAGTGAATTTGGCAGGGGTAATTCACCCCTCCACTTT
cdr3_aa: CASSEFGRGNSPLHF
v_call: TRBV6-1
clone_size: .
d_call: .
j_call: TRBJ1-6

cdr3_nt: TGTGCCAGCAGCCAGGGACTAGACTCTGGGGCCAACGTCCTGACTTTC
cdr3_aa: CASSQGLDSGANVLTF
v_call: TRBV4-2
clone_size: .
d_call: TRBD2
j_call: TRBJ2-6

cdr3_nt: TGTGCCAGCAGTGCGAGCGGGGGGAAGGCCTACGAGCAGTACTTC
cdr3_aa: CASSASGGKAYEQYF
v_call: TRBV2
clone_size: .
d_call: TRBD2
j_call: TRBJ2-7

cdr3_nt: TGCGCCAGCAGCTACGGGGACAGCTACTATGGCTACACCTTC
cdr3_aa: CASSYGDSYYGYTF
v_call: TRBV5-1
clone_size: .
d_call: TRBD1
j_call: TRBJ1-2

cdr3_nt: TGTGCCAGCAGCCCTCAAGAGGGTTCACCCCTCCACTTT
cdr3_aa: CASSPQEGSPLHF
v_call: TRBV9
clone_size: .
d_call: .
j_call: TRBJ1-6

cdr3_nt: TGTGCCAGCAGCTTAACTCCCTTCCCTGAAGCTTTCTTT
cdr3_aa: CASSLTPFPEAFF
v_call: TRBV7-9
clone_size: few
d_call: .
j_call: TRBJ1-1

cdr3_nt: TGTGCCAGCAGTCCCCACAAACAGGGATTCGAGCAGTACTTC
cdr3_aa: CASSPHKQGFEQYF
v_call: TRBV6-5
clone_size: .
d_call: .
j_call: TRBJ2-7

cdr3_nt: TGTGCCAGCAGCTTCGGGGGGGAGAATGAGCAGTTCTTC
cdr3_aa: CASSFGGENEQFF
v_call: TRBV9
clone_size: .
d_call: TRBD2
j_call: TRBJ2-1

cdr3_nt: TGTGCTAGTGGTTTGGGGCCGGGGGGAGGCCAAGAGACCCAGTACTTC
cdr3_aa: CASGLGPGGGQETQYF
v_call: TRBV12-5
clone_size: .
d_call: TRBD2
j_call: TRBJ2-5

cdr3_nt: TGTGCCAGCAGCACCGGCGGGGGGTGGGCCAACGTCCTGACTTTC
cdr3_aa: CASSTGGGWANVLTF
v_call: TRBV3-1/TRBV3-2
clone_size: .
d_call: TRBD2
j_call: TRBJ2-6

cdr3_nt: TGTGCCAGCAGCCAGGGACAGGGATCTTACAATGAGCAGTTCTTC
cdr3_aa: CASSQGQGSYNEQFF
v_call: TRBV28
clone_size: .
d_call: TRBD1
j_call: TRBJ2-1

cdr3_nt: TGTGCCAGCCCCGCGGGGAATGAGCAGTTCTTC
cdr3_aa: CASPAGNEQFF
v_call: TRBV28
clone_size: few
d_call: .
j_call: TRBJ2-1

cdr3_nt: TGTGCCAGCAGCTTGGGTGGGAGTCTGTTTTTT
cdr3_aa: CASSLGGSLFF
v_call: TRBV14
clone_size: once
d_call: .
j_call: TRBJ1-4

cdr3_nt: TGTGCCAGCAGCTGGGAGACTAGCGGGGGTTGGGACACAGATACGCAGTATTTT
cdr3_aa: CASSWETSGGWDTDTQYF
v_call: TRBV7-8
clone_size: .
d_call: TRBD2
j_call: TRBJ2-3

cdr3_nt: TGTGCCAGCAGTTACTCGATTCGGGGTCCGAAGTCGCCCCTCCACTTT
cdr3_aa: CASSYSIRGPKSPLHF
v_call: TRBV6-6
clone_size: once
d_call: .
j_call: TRBJ1-6

cdr3_nt: TGTGCCAGCAGCTCGCCCGCCGGGACTAGCGGAAATGAGCAGTTCTTC
cdr3_aa: CASSSPAGTSGNEQFF
v_call: TRBV9
clone_size: .
d_call: TRBD2
j_call: TRBJ2-1

cdr3_nt: TGTGCCAGCAGTGCCGGGACTAGCGTATACAATGAGCAGTTCTTC
cdr3_aa: CASSAGTSVYNEQFF
v_call: TRBV9
clone_size: .
d_call: TRBD2
j_call: TRBJ2-1

cdr3_nt: TGTGCCAGCAGCCCCCGGACAGGGGTTGGAAACACCATATATTTT
cdr3_aa: CASSPRTGVGNTIYF
v_call: TRBV7-9
clone_size: .
d_call: TRBD1
j_call: TRBJ1-3

cdr3_nt: TGTGCCAGCTCACCGGGGGGTTTTGGCTACACCTTC
cdr3_aa: CASSPGGFGYTF
v_call: TRBV18
clone_size: .
d_call: .
j_call: TRBJ1-2

cdr3_nt: TGTGCCAGCAGTGACGGGGGGCTCGGGGAGACCCAGTACTTC
cdr3_aa: CASSDGGLGETQYF
v_call: TRBV6-1
clone_size: .
d_call: .
j_call: TRBJ2-5

cdr3_nt: TGTGCCAGCTCACCACCGGGGCGCAGGGGGTCCTCCTACGAGCAGTACTTC
cdr3_aa: CASSPPGRRGSSYEQYF
v_call: TRBV18
clone_size: .
d_call: TRBD1
j_call: TRBJ2-7

cdr3_nt: TGTGCCAGTAGTACCGTCGCGGGGGGGCTCGACACAGATACGCAGTATTTT
cdr3_aa: CASSTVAGGLDTDTQYF
v_call: TRBV19
clone_size: .
d_call: TRBD2
j_call: TRBJ2-3

cdr3_nt: TGCAGTGCTAGTGCGCAGGGTGGTCAGCCCCAGCATTTT
cdr3_aa: CSASAQGGQPQHF
v_call: TRBV20-1
clone_size: .
d_call: .
j_call: TRBJ1-5

cdr3_nt: TGTGCCAGTAGTATACGAGCGGGGGGGCTCAATGAGCAGTTCTTC
cdr3_aa: CASSIRAGGLNEQFF
v_call: TRBV19
clone_size: .
d_call: TRBD2
j_call: TRBJ2-1

cdr3_nt: TGTGCCGACCTAGACAGAACCGCCTCCATCTATGGCTACACCTTC
cdr3_aa: CADLDRTASIYGYTF
v_call: TRBV7-2
clone_size: .
d_call: .
j_call: TRBJ1-2

cdr3_nt: TGTGCCAGCAGTTACTCGCCAGGGTTGGGAGGGTTTAAGTGGGTATTACGCTATGGCTACACCTTC
cdr3_aa: CASSYSPGLGGFKWVLRYGYTF
v_call: TRBV6-7
clone_size: .
d_call: .
j_call: TRBJ1-2

cdr3_nt: TGTGCCAGCAGCTTGGGACAGGCGGTAGCCAAAAACATTCAGTACTTC
cdr3_aa: CASSLGQAVAKNIQYF
v_call: TRBV5-4
clone_size: .
d_call: .
j_call: TRBJ2-4

cdr3_nt: TGTGCCAGCAGCCCGGGACAGGGGGTCAACAATGAGCAGTTCTTC
cdr3_aa: CASSPGQGVNNEQFF
v_call: TRBV7-8
clone_size: .
d_call: TRBD1
j_call: TRBJ2-1

cdr3_nt: TGCGCCAGCAGCCGAGGCCTCTTCCGGGACAGGCCTGGGGAGGACTATGGCTACACCTTC
cdr3_aa: CASSRGLFRDRPGEDYGYTF
v_call: TRBV4-1
clone_size: .
d_call: TRBD1
j_call: TRBJ1-2

cdr3_nt: TGCGCCAGCAGTCAGGACAGGAGCTCCTACAATGAGCAGTTCTTC
cdr3_aa: CASSQDRSSYNEQFF
v_call: TRBV5-1
clone_size: .
d_call: TRBD1
j_call: TRBJ2-1

cdr3_nt: TGTGCCAGCAGCTCACCCCGGGGCGGGGCCGAGGGCGAGCAGTACTTC
cdr3_aa: CASSSPRGGAEGEQYF
v_call: TRBV11-2
clone_size: few
d_call: .
j_call: TRBJ2-7